Following are 3 T cell receptor beta chains from one sample sequenced in a study of blood T cell repertoires in COVID-19. This table comes from immunoSEQ multiplex PCR, and its TCRdb copy is limited to in-frame clones, with some not included. This table has fewer than 300,000 clones, roughly 85% appearing once. Sequenced sample: peripheral blood. The source is a man between 50 and 59 years old with active or convalescent COVID-19.

The CDR3 bases are TGTGCCAGCAACAGGGGGGAAGAGACCCAGTACTTC. Translating gives CASNRGEETQYF. This sequence joins TRBV2 and TRBJ2-5; 8 nucleotides agree with TRBD1. This CDR3 spans 12 amino acids. CDR1 is SNHLY, CDR2 FYNNEI, per germline. Losses at the gene ends were 7 bases for V and 3 bases for J; bases not matched to a gene: 1.

The chain couples TRBV24-1 to TRBJ2-2; TRBD1 matches at 8 bases. V trimming: 3 bases; J trimming: 7 bases; junction bases outside the gene matches: 9. CDR3 length: 16 amino acids. The V gene's germline CDR1 is KGHDR and CDR2 SFDVKD. As DNA, the CDR3 is TGTGCCACCAGTGATCCCCACAGGGGGAGGAACGGGGAGCTGTTTTTT. This sequence encodes CATSDPHRGRNGELFF.

V gene TRBV5-1 combines with J gene TRBJ2-3; TRBD2 matches at 8 bases. Looked up from germline, CDR1 is SGHRS and CDR2 is YFSETQ. The CDR3 extends over 14 amino acids. The junction had 2 bases not matched to a gene; V was cut back by 4 bases and J by 1 base. CDR3 bases: TGCGCCAGCAGCGGGACTAGAGGCACAGATACGCAGTATTTT. Translating gives CASSGTRGTDTQYF.